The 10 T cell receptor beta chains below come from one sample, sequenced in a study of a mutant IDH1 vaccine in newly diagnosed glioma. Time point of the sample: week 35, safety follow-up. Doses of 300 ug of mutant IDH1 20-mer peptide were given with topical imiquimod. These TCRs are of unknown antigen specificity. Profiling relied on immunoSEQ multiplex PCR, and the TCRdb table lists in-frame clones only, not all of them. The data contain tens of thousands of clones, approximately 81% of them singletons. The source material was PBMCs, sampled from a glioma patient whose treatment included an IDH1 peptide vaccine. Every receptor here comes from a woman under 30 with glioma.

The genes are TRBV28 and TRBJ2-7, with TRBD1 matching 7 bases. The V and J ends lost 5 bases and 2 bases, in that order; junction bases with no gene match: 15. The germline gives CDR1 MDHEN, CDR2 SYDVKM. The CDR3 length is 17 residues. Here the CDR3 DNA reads TGTGCCAGCAGTGCCACCACCGGCCGGGACAGTACCTACGAGCAGTACTTC. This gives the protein CASSATTGRDSTYEQYF.

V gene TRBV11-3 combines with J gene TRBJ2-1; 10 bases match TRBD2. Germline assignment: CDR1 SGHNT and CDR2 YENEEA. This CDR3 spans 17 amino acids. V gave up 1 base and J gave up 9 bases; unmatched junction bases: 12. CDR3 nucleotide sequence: TGTGCCAGCAGCTTAGTCACGCTAGCGGGGGCTCCAAGTGAGCAGTTCTTC. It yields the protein CASSLVTLAGAPSEQFF.

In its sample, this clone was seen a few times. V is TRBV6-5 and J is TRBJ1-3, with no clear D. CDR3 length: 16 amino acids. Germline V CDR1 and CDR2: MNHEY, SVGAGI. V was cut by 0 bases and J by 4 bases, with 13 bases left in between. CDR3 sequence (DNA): TGTGCCAGCAGTTACTCCACGGGGATAGGGGGAAACACCATATATTTT. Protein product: CASSYSTGIGGNTIYF.

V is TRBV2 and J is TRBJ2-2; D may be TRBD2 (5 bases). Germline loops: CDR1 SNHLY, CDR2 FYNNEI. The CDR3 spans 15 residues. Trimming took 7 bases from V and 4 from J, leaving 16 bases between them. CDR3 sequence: CASTSGLGVTGELFF. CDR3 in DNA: TGTGCCAGCACTTCCGGACTCGGGGTCACCGGGGAGCTGTTTTTT.

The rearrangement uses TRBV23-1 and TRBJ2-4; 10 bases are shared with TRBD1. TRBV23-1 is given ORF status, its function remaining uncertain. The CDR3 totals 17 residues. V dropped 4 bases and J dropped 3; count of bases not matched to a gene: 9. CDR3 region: CASSLQTTGGLKNIQYF. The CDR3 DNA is TGCGCCAGCAGTCTCCAAACGACAGGGGGCCTCAAAAACATTCAGTACTTC.

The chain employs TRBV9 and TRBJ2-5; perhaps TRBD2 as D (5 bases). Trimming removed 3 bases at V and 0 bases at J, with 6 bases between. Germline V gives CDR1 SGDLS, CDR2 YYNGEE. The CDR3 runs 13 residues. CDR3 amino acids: CASSAGNQETQYF. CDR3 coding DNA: TGTGCCAGCAGCGCGGGGAACCAAGAGACCCAGTACTTC.

The CDR3 here is CASSLVSGTGELFF. CDR3 nucleotides: TGTGCCAGCAGCTTAGTCTCGGGCACCGGGGAGCTGTTTTTT. The chain links TRBV7-8 to TRBJ2-2; no definite D call. Per germline, CDR1 SGHVS and CDR2 FQNEAQ. The CDR3 has 14 residues. The V gene lost 1 base and the J gene lost 4 bases, with 7 bases spanning the gap.

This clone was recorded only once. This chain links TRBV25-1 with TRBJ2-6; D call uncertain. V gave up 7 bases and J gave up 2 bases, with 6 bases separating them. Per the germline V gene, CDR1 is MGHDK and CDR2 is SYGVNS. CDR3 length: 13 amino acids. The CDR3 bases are TGTGCCAGCAAACCCCCTGGGGCCAACGTCCTGACTTTC. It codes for CASKPPGANVLTF.

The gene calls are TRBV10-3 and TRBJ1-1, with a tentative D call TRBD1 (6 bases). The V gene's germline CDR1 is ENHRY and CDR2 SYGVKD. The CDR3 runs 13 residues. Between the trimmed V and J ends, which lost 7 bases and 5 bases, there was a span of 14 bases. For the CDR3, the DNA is TGTGCCATCAAGGGTGGGGGCGGGACTGAAGCTTTCTTT. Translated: CAIKGGGGTEAFF.

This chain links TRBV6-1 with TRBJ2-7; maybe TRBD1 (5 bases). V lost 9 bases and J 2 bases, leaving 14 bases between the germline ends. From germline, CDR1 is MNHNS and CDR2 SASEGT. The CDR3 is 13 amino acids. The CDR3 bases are TGTGCCAGTTCTATCTCAGGGACCTACGAGCAGTACTTC. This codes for CASSISGTYEQYF.